This T cell receptor beta chain was obtained from a study of shared clonotypes between healthy human individuals. Concerning this clone itself: Its antigen remains unidentified.

Generated by immunoSEQ multiplex PCR, the TCRdb table keeps only in-frame clones and is missing some. The sample has about 2.1 million clones, roughly 91% seen once. Study results and caveats: The represented genetic and exposure-history diversity was limited by the small number of donors.

J was trimmed by 1 base and V by 8 bases; bases with no gene match: 7. Germline assignment: CDR1 SEHNR and CDR2 FQNEAQ (reference sequence). CDR3 length: 14 amino acids. Naivety among CD8 cells was defined by CD45RO negativity and positive CCR7 selection, thereby excluding terminally differentiated effector memory CD45RA+ cells. The sequence came from a man younger than 30 in good health. Some clones in this sample may be carry-over from other donors' samples. The chain recombines TRBV7-9 with TRBJ1-1, with TRBD1 identical over 7 bases. Material: naive CD8+ T cells from PBMCs. Written as DNA, the CDR3 is TGTGCCAGCGGCGAAACAGGGGAGAACACTGAAGCTTTCTTT. This encodes CASGETGENTEAFF. Filled out from reference TRBV7-9 and TRBJ1-1, the complete variable domain reads DTGVSQNPRHKITKRGQNVTFRCDPISEHNRLYWYRQTLGQGPEFLTYFQNEAQLEKSRLLSDRFSAERPKGSFSTLEIQRTEQGDSAMYLCASGETGENTEAFFGQGTRLTVV.